This entry lists 9 T cell receptor beta chains sequenced from one sample in a study of blood T cell repertoires in COVID-19. This table comes from immunoSEQ multiplex PCR, and its TCRdb copy is limited to in-frame clones, with some not included. Of 85,000 to 90,000 clones in the sample, 86% were seen once. The sample taken for sequencing was peripheral blood. These receptors all stem from a human donor in a cohort sampled during active COVID-19.

This clone has a single count. The chain recombines TRBV27 with TRBJ1-6, with 7 bases lining up with TRBD1. The CDR3 sequence is 16 residues long. J was trimmed by 10 bases and V by 1 base; bases with no gene match: 10. Germline V gene lookup returns CDR1 MNHEY and CDR2 SMNVEV (reference sequence). In nucleotides, the CDR3 is TGTGCCAGCAGTTTATTGTCAACAGGGGTAGACTCACCCCTCCACTTT. It yields the protein CASSLLSTGVDSPLHF.

Here the CDR3 reads CASTGDRGNEQYF. The CDR3 DNA reads TGTGCCAGCACTGGGGACAGGGGCAACGAGCAGTACTTC. This sequence joins TRBV2 and TRBJ2-7; 10 bases agree with TRBD1. This CDR3 region has 13 residues. Germline CDR1 reads SNHLY; CDR2 reads FYNNEI. V shed 7 bases and J 5 bases; nucleotides not matched to a gene: 5.

This clone was found once. V usage is TRBV14 and J usage is TRBJ2-5, with 7 bases identical to TRBD2. With 5 bases clipped from V and 5 bases from J, the junction kept 8 bases outside the gene matches. CDR3 length: 14 amino acids. Germline CDR1 and CDR2: SGHDN and FVKESK. The CDR3: CASSKGLVGETQYF. The DNA of the CDR3 is TGTGCCAGCAGCAAAGGACTAGTTGGGGAGACCCAGTACTTC.

This chain joins TRBV13 and TRBJ2-3, with D perhaps matching TRBD2 (5 bases). Germline V gene data show CDR1 as PRHDT and CDR2 as FYEKMQ (reference sequence). This CDR3 has 14 residues. V shed 5 bases and J shed 4 bases, with 13 bases lying between them. CDR3 region: CASSLEGAPDTQYF. In DNA, the CDR3 is TGTGCCAGCAGCCTTGAGGGAGCCCCAGATACGCAGTATTTT.

V usage is TRBV7-8 and J usage is TRBJ1-2, with D perhaps TRBD1 (6 bases). The length of the CDR3 is 13 residues. The germline V gene encodes CDR1 SGHVS and CDR2 FQNEAQ. The V and J ends lost 5 bases and 2 bases respectively, with 9 bases between them. The CDR3 protein is CASSNDRNYGYTF. In nucleotides, the CDR3 is TGTGCCAGCAGCAACGACAGGAACTATGGCTACACCTTC.

The chain links TRBV27 to TRBJ2-3; a possible D gene is TRBD2 (5 bases). From germline, CDR1 is MNHEY and CDR2 SMNVEV (reference sequence). CDR3 length: 14 amino acids. V shed 7 bases and J shed 6 bases, with 17 bases lying between them. The CDR3 DNA is TGTGCCAGCACGTCGGGAACGGCCGCGGATACGCAGTATTTT. Its translation is CASTSGTAADTQYF.

V gene TRBV6-6 combines with J gene TRBJ2-1; the match to TRBD2 covers 10 bases. Germline assignment: CDR1 MNHNY and CDR2 SVGAGI (reference sequence). This CDR3 contains 16 residues. J gave up 7 bases and V 6 bases, and 12 bases lay outside the gene matches. The CDR3 sequence: CASRPARAGGPNEQFF. The CDR3 DNA reads as TGTGCCAGCAGACCCGCCCGAGCGGGAGGGCCAAATGAGCAGTTCTTC.

This clone was picked up many times. This CDR3 is CASSPLTSGSYEQYF. CDR3 DNA: TGTGCCAGCAGTCCTCTCACTAGCGGGAGTTACGAGCAGTACTTC. V is TRBV2 and J is TRBJ2-7, with TRBD2 matching over 11 bases. J gave up 4 bases and V 5 bases, and 7 bases lay outside the gene matches. The germline CDR1 and CDR2 sequences are SNHLY and FYNNEI. CDR3 length equals 15 residues.

As for this clone: The sample has other DNA sequences that encode this CDR3 too. The chain carries TRBV28 and TRBJ2-5, with 9 positions matching TRBD1. V dropped 6 bases and J dropped 5; count of bases not matched to a gene: 4. The CDR3 totals 13 residues. The germline V gene has CDR1 MDHEN and CDR2 SYDVKM. Here the CDR3 DNA reads TGTGCCAGCAGCTTGGACAGGGGTGAGACCCAGTACTTC. Translating it yields CASSLDRGETQYF.